This TCR beta chain is from a study of blood T cell repertoires in COVID-19 (dated by TCRdb to the early 2020s). Broadly, across the study: Collaborator samples came from the United States, Italy and Spain and covered acute and convalescent phases of COVID-19. The prospective study material was composed of cDNA or gDNA derived from T cells, B-cell-depleted T cells, or PBMCs. The dataset comprised deeply sampled blood TCRbeta repertoires from subjects exposed to, actively infected with, or recovered from COVID-19. The repertoires were released in a freely available public database intended as a resource for research on the immune response to SARS-CoV-2. The samples were drawn from the first 160 participants of the ongoing ImmuneRACE study and from 1,200 or so subjects provided by 6 global collaborators. The sample metadata nearly always contained a de-identified subject ID, COVID-19 status, age in years and sex. HLA class I and class II types, where available, came from metadata supplied by the sample provider rather than from assay-based typing. Overall results and qualifications from the work: The amount of clinical and demographic metadata varied by source and participant and was provided uncurated.

The collaborating institutions used their own protocols to collect whole blood in K2EDTA tubes. For TCRbeta analysis, collaborators shipped samples in one of three forms: frozen whole blood, isolated PBMCs, or DNA extracted from either of those sample types. The table lists this clone with a count of one. Its antigen specificity is not known. Nothing much larger sits one base from this clone, and base qualities are not available. The germline V gene gives CDR1 as MNHEY and CDR2 as SVGEGT. From cysteine to phenylalanine, the CDR3 is 11 amino acids long. The CDR3 DNA has 33 bases and is translated from base 1. V sheds 3 bases and J sheds 8 bases, leaving 5 bases between their ends. The immunoSEQ Assay, a bias-controlled multiplex PCR, was used to amplify TCRbeta CDR3 regions from genomic DNA. For the original study's pipeline: Within the assay, amplification of reference gene primers was used to estimate how many nucleated cells each sample contained. To quantify the absolute abundance of each unique TCRbeta CDR3 rearrangement, sequence reads were collapsed and filtered. Productive Simpson clonality was computed per sample as the square root of Simpson's diversity index over productive rearrangements. TCRdb took over this immuneACCESS table, retaining in-frame rearrangements with V and J assigned. Such tables are incomplete; in checked studies, under half of the missing clones stem from an unresolved V gene, and the remainder is unexplained. That table furnishes V, J and clone size, whereas the DNA furnished D and trimming. This sample holds about 140,000 clones; around 81% were observed only once. Of the sample, around 1.4% falls within the top ten clones.

The sequenced sample consisted of peripheral blood. The receptor's source is a human donor in a cohort sampled during active COVID-19. In this chain, TRBV6-2 or TRBV6-3 is recombined with TRBJ2-1; the D gene cannot be resolved reliably. The CDR3 reads CASSYSYEQFF. The sequence in DNA is TGTGCCAGCAGTTATAGTTATGAGCAGTTCTTC.